This T cell receptor (beta chain) was recovered during a study of blood T cells in healthy people across ages. Across the whole study: Template switching retrieved approximately one barcoded beta molecule for each two T cells.

CDR3 length: 13 residues. Germline CDR1 is SGHDT and CDR2 is YYEEEE. The second PCR ran roughly 7 to 11 cycles with a sample-barcoded 5' primer and J-beta primers. A template-switch adaptor that had 12 random nucleotides put a tag on each cDNA molecule. Via MiXCR, TCRdb re-called the 5' RACE reads, giving one row per CDR3 protein. Of approximately 850,000 distinct CDR3 sequences listed, 58% are singletons. General study points: The study found more naive CD4+ cells and higher diversity in long-lived than aged donors. Underestimates were what the diversity estimates from one million T cells were considered to be.

About this clonotype itself: Its antigen is undetermined.

The receptor was derived from a young man in good health. This sequence joins TRBV5-6 and TRBJ2-5; D is uncertain. The better agreement between TRBJ2-7 and the DNA end casts doubt on the J call. Sample: blood. The CDR3: CASSLGNPHEQYF. CDR3 in DNA: TGTGCCAGCAGCTTGGGGAATCCCCACGAGCAGTACTTC.